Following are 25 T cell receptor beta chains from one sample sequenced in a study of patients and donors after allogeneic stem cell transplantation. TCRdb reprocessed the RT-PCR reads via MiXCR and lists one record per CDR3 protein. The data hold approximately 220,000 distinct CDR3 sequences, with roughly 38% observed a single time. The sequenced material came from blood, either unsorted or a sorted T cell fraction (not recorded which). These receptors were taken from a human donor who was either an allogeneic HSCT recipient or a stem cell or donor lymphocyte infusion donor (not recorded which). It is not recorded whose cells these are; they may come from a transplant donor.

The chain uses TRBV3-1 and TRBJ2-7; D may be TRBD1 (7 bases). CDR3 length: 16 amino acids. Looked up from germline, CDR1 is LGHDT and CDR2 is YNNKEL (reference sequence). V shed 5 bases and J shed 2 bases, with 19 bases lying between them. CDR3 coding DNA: TGTGCCAGCAGCACGACAGGGAGGCGGTTCGCCTACGAGCAGTACTTC. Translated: CASSTTGRRFAYEQYF.

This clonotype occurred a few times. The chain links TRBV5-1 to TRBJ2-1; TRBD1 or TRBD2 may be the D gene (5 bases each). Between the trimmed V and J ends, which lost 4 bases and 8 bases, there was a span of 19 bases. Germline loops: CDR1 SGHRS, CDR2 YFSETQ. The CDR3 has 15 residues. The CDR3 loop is CASSLRDPRRYEQFF. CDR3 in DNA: TGCGCCAGCAGCCTCCGGGACCCCAGAAGGTATGAGCAGTTCTTC.

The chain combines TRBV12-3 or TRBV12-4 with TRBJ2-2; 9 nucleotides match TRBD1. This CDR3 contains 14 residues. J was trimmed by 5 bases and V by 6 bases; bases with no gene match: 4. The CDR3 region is CASRQGASTGELFF. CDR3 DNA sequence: TGTGCCAGCAGACAGGGGGCGAGTACCGGGGAGCTGTTTTTT.

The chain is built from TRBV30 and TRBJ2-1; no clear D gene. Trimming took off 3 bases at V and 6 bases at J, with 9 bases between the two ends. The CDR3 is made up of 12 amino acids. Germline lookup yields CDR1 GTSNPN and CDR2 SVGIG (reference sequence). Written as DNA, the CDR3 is TGTGCCTGGAGGTTACAGTTCAATGAGCAGTTCTTC. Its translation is CAWRLQFNEQFF.

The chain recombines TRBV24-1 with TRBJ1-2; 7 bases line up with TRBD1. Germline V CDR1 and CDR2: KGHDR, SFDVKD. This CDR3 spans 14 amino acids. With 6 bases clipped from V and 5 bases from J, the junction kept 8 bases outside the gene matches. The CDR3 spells CATSQGTAGYGYTF. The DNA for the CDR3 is TGTGCCACCAGTCAGGGGACAGCAGGGTATGGCTACACCTTC.

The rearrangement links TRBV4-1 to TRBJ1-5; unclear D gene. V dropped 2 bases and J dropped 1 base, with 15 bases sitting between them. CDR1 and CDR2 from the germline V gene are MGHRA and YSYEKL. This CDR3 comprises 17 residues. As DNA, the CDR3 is TGCGCCAGCAGCCAACTAGACACCGCCGAGAGCAATCAGCCCCAGCATTTT. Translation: CASSQLDTAESNQPQHF.

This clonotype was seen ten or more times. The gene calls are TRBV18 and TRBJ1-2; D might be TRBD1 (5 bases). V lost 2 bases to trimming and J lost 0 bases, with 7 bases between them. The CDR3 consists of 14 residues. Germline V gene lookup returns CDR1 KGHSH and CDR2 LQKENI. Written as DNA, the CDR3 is TGTGCCAGCTCACCAGACAGTTCTAACTATGGCTACACCTTC. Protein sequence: CASSPDSSNYGYTF.

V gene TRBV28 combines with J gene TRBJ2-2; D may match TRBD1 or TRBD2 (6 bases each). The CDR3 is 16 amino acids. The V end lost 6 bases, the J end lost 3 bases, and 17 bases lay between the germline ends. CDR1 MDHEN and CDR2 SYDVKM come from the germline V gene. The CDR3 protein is CASRTPRGRDTGELFF. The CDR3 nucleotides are TGTGCCAGCAGAACCCCCCGGGGGCGGGACACCGGGGAGCTGTTTTTT. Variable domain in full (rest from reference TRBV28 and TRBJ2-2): DVKVTQSSRYLVKRTGEKVFLECVQDMDHENMFWYRQDPGLGLRLIYFSYDVKMKEKGDIPEGYSVSREKKERFSLILESASTNQTSMYLCASRTPRGRDTGELFFGEGSRLTVL.

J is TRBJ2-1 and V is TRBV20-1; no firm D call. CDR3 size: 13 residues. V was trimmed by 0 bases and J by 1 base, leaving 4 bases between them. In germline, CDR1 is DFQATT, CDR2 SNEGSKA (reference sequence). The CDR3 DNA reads TGCAGTGCTAGAGATCTTTCCTACAATGAGCAGTTCTTC. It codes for CSARDLSYNEQFF.

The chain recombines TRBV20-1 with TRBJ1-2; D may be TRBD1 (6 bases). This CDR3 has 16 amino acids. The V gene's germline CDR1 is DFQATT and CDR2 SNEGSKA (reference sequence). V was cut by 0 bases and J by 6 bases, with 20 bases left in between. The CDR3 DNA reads TGCAGTGCTAGAGACCCTAACCACAGGGAGAAGGATGGCTACACCTTC. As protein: CSARDPNHREKDGYTF.

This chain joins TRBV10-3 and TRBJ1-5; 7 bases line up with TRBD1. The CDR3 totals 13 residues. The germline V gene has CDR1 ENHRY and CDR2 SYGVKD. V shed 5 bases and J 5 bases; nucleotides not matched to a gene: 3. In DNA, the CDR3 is TGTGCCATCAGTTCCGGGACAGATCAGCCCCAGCATTTT. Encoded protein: CAISSGTDQPQHF.

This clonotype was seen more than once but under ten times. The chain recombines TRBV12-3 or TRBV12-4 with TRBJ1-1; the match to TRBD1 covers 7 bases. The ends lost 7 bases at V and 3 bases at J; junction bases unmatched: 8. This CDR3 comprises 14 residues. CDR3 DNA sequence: TGTGCCAGCAATCGGGGACAGACTTACACTGAAGCTTTCTTT. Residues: CASNRGQTYTEAFF.

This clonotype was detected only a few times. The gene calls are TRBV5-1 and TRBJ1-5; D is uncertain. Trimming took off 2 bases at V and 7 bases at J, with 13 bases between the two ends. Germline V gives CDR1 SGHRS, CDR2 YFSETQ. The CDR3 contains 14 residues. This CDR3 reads CASSFEGPGQPQHF. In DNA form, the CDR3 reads TGCGCCAGCAGCTTCGAGGGCCCAGGACAGCCCCAGCATTTT.

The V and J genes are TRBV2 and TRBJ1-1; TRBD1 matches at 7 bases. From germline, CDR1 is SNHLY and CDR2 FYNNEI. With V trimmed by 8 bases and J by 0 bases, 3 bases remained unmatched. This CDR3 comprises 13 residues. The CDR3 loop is CASGGQMNTEAFF. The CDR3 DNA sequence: TGTGCCAGCGGGGGACAGATGAACACTGAAGCTTTCTTT.

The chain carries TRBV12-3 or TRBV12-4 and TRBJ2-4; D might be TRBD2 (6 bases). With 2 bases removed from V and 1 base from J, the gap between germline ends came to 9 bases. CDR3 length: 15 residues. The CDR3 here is CASSLPAGAKNIQYF. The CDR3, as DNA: TGTGCCAGCAGTTTACCGGCGGGGGCCAAAAACATTCAGTACTTC.

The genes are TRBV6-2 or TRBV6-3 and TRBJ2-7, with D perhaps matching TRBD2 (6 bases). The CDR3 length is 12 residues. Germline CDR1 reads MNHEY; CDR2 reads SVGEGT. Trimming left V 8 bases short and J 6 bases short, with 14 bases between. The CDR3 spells CASSRRGTEQYF. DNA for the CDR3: TGTGCCAGCTCGCGCCGGGGGACCGAGCAGTACTTC.

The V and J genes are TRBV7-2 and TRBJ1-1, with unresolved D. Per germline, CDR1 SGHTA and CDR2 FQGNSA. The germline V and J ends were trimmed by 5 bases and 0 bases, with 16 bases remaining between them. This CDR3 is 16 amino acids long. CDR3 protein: CASSLRVTAMNTEAFF. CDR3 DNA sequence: TGTGCCAGCAGCCTCCGGGTCACGGCGATGAACACTGAAGCTTTCTTT.

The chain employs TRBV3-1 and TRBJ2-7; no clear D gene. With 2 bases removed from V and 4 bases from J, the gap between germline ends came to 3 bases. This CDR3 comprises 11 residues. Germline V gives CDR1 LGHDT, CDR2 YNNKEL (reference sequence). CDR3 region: CASSQQYEQYF. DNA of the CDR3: TGTGCCAGCAGCCAACAATACGAGCAGTACTTC.

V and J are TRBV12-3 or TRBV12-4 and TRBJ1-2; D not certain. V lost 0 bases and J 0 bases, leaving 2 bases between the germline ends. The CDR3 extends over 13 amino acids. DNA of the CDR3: TGTGCCAGCAGTTTAGCCACTAACTATGGCTACACCTTC. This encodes CASSLATNYGYTF.

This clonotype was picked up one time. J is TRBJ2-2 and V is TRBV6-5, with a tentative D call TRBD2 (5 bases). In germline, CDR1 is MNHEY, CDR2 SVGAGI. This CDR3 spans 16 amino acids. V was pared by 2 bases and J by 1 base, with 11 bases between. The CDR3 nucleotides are TGTGCCAGCAGTTACCGTCCTAGCTTGAACACCGGGGAGCTGTTTTTT. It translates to CASSYRPSLNTGELFF.

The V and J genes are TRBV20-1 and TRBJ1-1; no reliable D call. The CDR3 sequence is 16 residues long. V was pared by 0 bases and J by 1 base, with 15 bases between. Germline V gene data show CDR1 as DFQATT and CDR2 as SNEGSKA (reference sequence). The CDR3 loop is CSARDPFRAKNTEAFF. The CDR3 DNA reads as TGCAGTGCTAGAGATCCCTTCCGGGCCAAGAACACTGAAGCTTTCTTT.

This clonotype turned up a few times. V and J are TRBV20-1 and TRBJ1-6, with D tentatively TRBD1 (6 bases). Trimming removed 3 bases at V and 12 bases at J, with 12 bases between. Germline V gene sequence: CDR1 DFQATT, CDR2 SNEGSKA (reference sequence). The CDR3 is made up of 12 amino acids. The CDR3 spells CSARRQAEPLHF. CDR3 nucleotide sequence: TGCAGTGCTAGGAGACAGGCAGAACCCCTCCACTTT.

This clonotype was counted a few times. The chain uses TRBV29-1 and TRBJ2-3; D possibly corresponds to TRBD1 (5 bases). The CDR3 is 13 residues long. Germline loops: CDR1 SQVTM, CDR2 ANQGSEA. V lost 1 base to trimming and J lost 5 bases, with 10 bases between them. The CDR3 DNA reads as TGCAGCGTTGAAGGGACAAGCGTAGATACGCAGTATTTT. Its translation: CSVEGTSVDTQYF.

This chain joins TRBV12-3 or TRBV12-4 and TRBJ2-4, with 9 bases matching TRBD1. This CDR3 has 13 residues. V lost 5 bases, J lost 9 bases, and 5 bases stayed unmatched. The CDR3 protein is CASSGQGQTIQYF. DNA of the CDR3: TGTGCCAGCAGTGGACAGGGGCAAACCATTCAGTACTTC.

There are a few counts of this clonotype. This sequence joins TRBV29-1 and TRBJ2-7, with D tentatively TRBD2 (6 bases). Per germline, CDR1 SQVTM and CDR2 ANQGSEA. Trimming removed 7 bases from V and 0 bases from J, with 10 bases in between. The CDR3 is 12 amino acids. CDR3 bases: TGCAGCGCGGCGGGGACCTCCTACGAGCAGTACTTC. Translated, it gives CSAAGTSYEQYF.